Below, 25 T cell receptor beta chains from the same sample are listed, as sequenced in a study of cytomegalovirus exposure and HLA in healthy donors. The PCR had 60 Vbeta and 13 Jbeta primers. Here immunoSEQ multiplex PCR was the method, and the copy in TCRdb shows in-frame clones only, minus some. The table lists 150,000 to 200,000 clones, roughly three quarters of them singletons, with over 1.1% in the top ten. The specimen sequenced was PBMCs. The receptor source for this set is a man aged 55 to 69 in good health and CMV-seronegative.

The chain combines TRBV7-9 with TRBJ2-7; TRBD2 is a possible D gene (5 bases). CDR1 and CDR2 from the germline V gene are SEHNR and FQNEAQ (reference sequence). The CDR3 sequence is 13 residues long. Trimming took off 5 bases at V and 5 bases at J, with 13 bases between the two ends. The CDR3 DNA sequence: TGTGCCAGCAGCCATCAGCGGTTGCACGAGCAGTACTTC. It encodes CASSHQRLHEQYF.

The J gene is TRBJ2-2, the V gene TRBV9, with TRBD2 as a possible D gene (6 bases). Trimming pared 4 bases from V and 3 bases from J, leaving 25 bases between. Germline V gene lookup returns CDR1 SGDLS and CDR2 YYNGEE. The CDR3 loop spans 19 amino acids. The CDR3 sequence: CASSQPRGTFTADTGELFF. The DNA for the CDR3 is TGTGCCAGCAGCCAACCCCGCGGGACTTTCACGGCGGACACCGGGGAGCTGTTTTTT.

This clone was observed a handful of times. The V gene is TRBV6-5, the J gene TRBJ2-7; D not resolved. Germline assignment: CDR1 MNHEY and CDR2 SVGAGI. Trimming took 8 bases from V and 4 from J, leaving 21 bases between them. There are 15 residues in the CDR3. This CDR3 reads CASSLDTAAPYEQYF. The CDR3 DNA sequence: TGTGCCAGCTCGCTCGACACAGCAGCCCCTTACGAGCAGTACTTC.

This chain connects TRBV6-1 to TRBJ1-1; weak D call: TRBD1 (6 bases). Trimming took off 3 bases at V and 1 base at J, with 18 bases between the two ends. The length of the CDR3 is 17 residues. CDR1 MNHNS and CDR2 SASEGT come from the germline V gene. The CDR3 DNA reads TGTGCCAGCAGTGACACAGGGATGGGAGTGAGGAACACTGAAGCTTTCTTT. Its protein product is CASSDTGMGVRNTEAFF.

This clone has just a few counts. The chain is built from TRBV7-2 and TRBJ2-7; no clear D gene. This CDR3 has 11 amino acids. V lost 5 bases and J 2 bases, leaving 4 bases between the germline ends. CDR1 is SGHTA, CDR2 FQGNSA, per germline. CDR3 sequence (DNA): TGTGCCAGCAGCCCCGCCTACGAGCAGTACTTC. Translating gives CASSPAYEQYF.

This clone came up a few times. The chain uses TRBV28 and TRBJ2-3; weak D call: TRBD1 (6 bases). CDR1 and CDR2 (germline): MDHEN, SYDVKM. The CDR3 has 15 amino acids. Trimming took 6 bases from V and 2 from J, leaving 15 bases between them. CDR3 DNA sequence: TGTGCCAGCAGGGGGGCCCGGGTAATCACAGATACGCAGTATTTT. This encodes CASRGARVITDTQYF.

The rearrangement links TRBV10-1 to TRBJ2-3; TRBD1 is a possible D gene (6 bases). Germline loops: CDR1 WNHNN, CDR2 SYGVQD (reference sequence). V lost 3 bases to trimming and J lost 2 bases, with 15 bases between them. This CDR3 contains 16 residues. CDR3 sequence (DNA): TGCGCCAGCAGTGATGAGGGACACATCTTCACAGATACGCAGTATTTT. Amino acids: CASSDEGHIFTDTQYF.

V usage is TRBV29-1 and J usage is TRBJ2-1; TRBD1 matches 11 bases. V was pared by 6 bases and J by 5 bases, with 3 bases of the junction left unmatched. The CDR3 runs to 13 residues. The germline gives CDR1 SQVTM, CDR2 ANQGSEA. CDR3 nucleotides: TGCAGCGTCGGGACAGGGGGGAACAATGAGCAGTTCTTC. Protein sequence: CSVGTGGNNEQFF.

V is TRBV6-5 and J is TRBJ2-5; possibly TRBD1 for D (5 bases). The J call may be mistaken, given a closer DNA end match to TRBJ2-7. The germline gives CDR1 MNHEY, CDR2 SVGAGI. The CDR3 consists of 15 residues. CDR3 sequence (DNA): TGTGCCAGCAGTTACTCGAAGCAGGGTGGTAACGAGCAGTACTTC. It specifies CASSYSKQGGNEQYF.

The chain couples TRBV7-8 to TRBJ2-5; perhaps TRBD2 as D (6 bases). V was clipped by 3 bases and J by 8 bases, with 7 bases between them. Per the germline V gene, CDR1 is SGHVS and CDR2 is FQNEAQ. The CDR3 sequence is 11 residues long. CDR3 DNA sequence: TGTGCCAGCAGCTTCGGGAGCACCCAGTACTTC. This gives the protein CASSFGSTQYF.

The genes are TRBV19 and TRBJ2-2; TRBD2 is a possible D gene (5 bases). The CDR3 runs 18 residues. CDR1 is LNHDA, CDR2 SQIVND, per germline (reference sequence). V shed 1 base and J shed 0 bases, with 15 bases lying between them. The CDR3 coding sequence is TGTGCCAGTAGTATAGGGTTCCGGGGTTTCGCGAACACCGGGGAGCTGTTTTTT. Its translation is CASSIGFRGFANTGELFF.

The chain carries TRBV20-1 and TRBJ1-1; no reliable D call. The CDR3 extends over 11 amino acids. From germline, CDR1 is DFQATT and CDR2 SNEGSKA (reference sequence). V gave up 6 bases and J gave up 4 bases, with 9 bases separating them. The CDR3 DNA reads as TGCAGTGCCGGGAGGACCACTGAAGCTTTCTTT. It specifies CSAGRTTEAFF.

As concerns this clone: An end of the junction differs from the germline gene, which may be a read error. V is TRBV5-4 and J is TRBJ1-3, with D possibly TRBD1 on 6 matching bases. Germline V gene data show CDR1 as SGHNT and CDR2 as YYREEE (reference sequence). This CDR3 spans 14 amino acids. The CDR3 sequence is CASSLNRAGNAIYF. CDR3 coding DNA: TGTGCCAGCAGCTTAAACAGGGCTGGAAACGCCATATATTTT.

The genes are TRBV5-6 and TRBJ2-7, with D uncertain. This CDR3 region has 11 residues. V lost 3 bases and J 3 bases, leaving 4 bases between the germline ends. CDR1 is SGHDT, CDR2 YYEEEE, per germline. The CDR3 is CASSYSYEQYF. The DNA for the CDR3 is TGTGCCAGCAGCTACAGCTACGAGCAGTACTTC.

J is TRBJ2-7 and V is TRBV2, with D perhaps matching TRBD2 (6 bases). This CDR3 comprises 13 residues. Germline V gene lookup returns CDR1 SNHLY and CDR2 FYNNEI. V lost 4 bases and J 2 bases, leaving 9 bases between the germline ends. The CDR3 DNA follows: TGTGCCAGCAGTGCGGGGGTGACCTACGAGCAGTACTTC. It translates to CASSAGVTYEQYF.

The chain has TRBV5-8 and TRBJ1-5, with 8 nucleotides matching TRBD1. The length of the CDR3 is 18 residues. J lost 4 bases, V lost 0 bases, and 12 bases had no gene match. CDR1 is SGHTS and CDR2 is YDEGEE in the germline V gene. CDR3 sequence: CASSLGLGGQGVNQPQHF. CDR3 in DNA: TGTGCCAGCAGCTTGGGGCTAGGAGGACAGGGAGTAAATCAGCCCCAGCATTTT. Combining the CDR3 with reference TRBV5-8 and TRBJ1-5 gives the whole variable domain EAGVTQSPTHLIKTRGQQATLRCSPISGHTSVYWYQQALGLGLQFLLWYDEGEERNRGNFPPRFSGRQFPNYSSELNVNALELEDSALYLCASSLGLGGQGVNQPQHFGDGTRLSIL.

J is TRBJ2-5 and V is TRBV6-6; a weak D match, TRBD2 (6 bases). V was cut by 7 bases and J by 5 bases, with 17 bases left in between. The CDR3 runs to 14 residues. The germline V gene has CDR1 MNHNY and CDR2 SVGAGI (reference sequence). CDR3 in DNA: TGTGCCAGCAACCCGGGACTGCTAGAGGAGACCCAGTACTTC. Translation gives CASNPGLLEETQYF.

This chain uses TRBV2 with TRBJ1-2; tentative D call: TRBD1 (6 bases). In germline, CDR1 is SNHLY, CDR2 FYNNEI. Between the trimmed V and J ends, which lost 1 base and 6 bases, there was a span of 15 bases. The CDR3 length is 15 residues. The CDR3: CASSEGLGRGDGYTF. CDR3 sequence (DNA): TGTGCCAGCAGTGAAGGGTTGGGCAGGGGCGATGGCTACACCTTC.

The chain recombines TRBV10-3 with TRBJ2-1, with 11 bases fitting TRBD2. The J segment lost 8 bases and the V segment lost 6 bases, leaving 12 bases of the junction unmatched. Germline CDR1 and CDR2: ENHRY and SYGVKD. The CDR3 is 16 amino acids. The CDR3 is CAISKRASGGRDEQFF. The CDR3, as DNA: TGTGCCATCAGCAAGAGGGCTAGCGGGGGGCGGGATGAGCAGTTCTTC.

This clone occurred a few times. This chain links TRBV10-3 with TRBJ2-2, with TRBD1 as a possible D gene (5 bases). V lost 7 bases and J 2 bases, leaving 11 bases between the germline ends. CDR3 length: 14 amino acids. The germline gives CDR1 ENHRY, CDR2 SYGVKD. CDR3 DNA sequence: TGTGCCATCATGGCCCAGGGTAACACCGGGGAGCTGTTTTTT. Amino acid sequence: CAIMAQGNTGELFF.

This clone was counted a few times. The rearrangement links TRBV7-7 to TRBJ2-1; the D is unclear. Per germline, CDR1 SSHAT and CDR2 FNYEAQ (reference sequence). Trimming removed 1 base at V and 5 bases at J, with 9 bases between. The CDR3 has 14 amino acids. Here the CDR3 reads CASSLGQANNEQFF. DNA for the CDR3: TGTGCCAGCAGCTTAGGGCAGGCTAACAATGAGCAGTTCTTC.

The CDR3 region has the DNA TGTGCCAGCAGCAAAGGAGGGTACGAGCAGTACTTC. It translates to CASSKGGYEQYF. The chain is built from TRBV9 and TRBJ2-7; possibly TRBD2 for D (6 bases). Trimming took 4 bases from V and 4 from J, leaving 9 bases between them. The CDR3 is 12 amino acids. Germline-derived CDR1 and CDR2 are SGDLS and YYNGEE.

The V and J genes are TRBV5-1 and TRBJ1-3; D gene ambiguous. The CDR3 is 15 amino acids. Germline V gene data show CDR1 as SGHRS and CDR2 as YFSETQ. The ends were cut back, 2 bases at V and 2 bases at J, with 11 bases in the middle. CDR3 coding DNA: TGCGCCAGCAGCTTTGACGGAGGTACTGGAAACACCATATATTTT. Its translation is CASSFDGGTGNTIYF. Filled out from reference TRBV5-1 and TRBJ1-3, the complete variable domain reads KAGVTQTPRYLIKTRGQQVTLSCSPISGHRSVSWYQQTPGQGLQFLFEYFSETQRNKGNFPGRFSGRQFSNSRSEMNVSTLELGDSALYLCASSFDGGTGNTIYFGEGSWLTVV.

The chain joins TRBV4-1 to TRBJ2-2; unclear D gene. V was clipped by 4 bases and J by 6 bases, with 12 bases between them. CDR1 and CDR2 (germline): MGHRA, YSYEKL. The CDR3 extends over 14 amino acids. The CDR3 region is CASSPRYLAGELFF. The CDR3 DNA reads as TGCGCCAGCAGCCCTAGATACCTGGCCGGGGAGCTGTTTTTT.

This chain connects TRBV11-3 to TRBJ2-7; 8 bases line up with TRBD1. Germline CDR1 and CDR2: SGHNT and YENEEA. CDR3 length equals 14 residues. V gave up 4 bases and J gave up 5 bases; unmatched junction bases: 7. The CDR3 here is CASSYYRGYHEQYF. In nucleotides, the CDR3 is TGTGCCAGCAGCTATTACAGGGGGTACCACGAGCAGTACTTC.